These T cell receptor beta chains were read from a single sample in a study of sequential checkpoint blockade in melanoma. Sequenced by immunoSEQ multiplex PCR; TCRdb stores in-frame clones only, minus some. The table has 20,000 to 25,000 clones, around 27% seen once. The source material was tumor tissue (inferred from file names), sampled from a patient given nivolumab and ipilimumab in sequence. Source of these receptors: a human donor with melanoma. CDR3s include the opening cysteine and the closing phenylalanine or tryptophan. The D gene is left open where the match is weak. Rows may omit the clone size; those that give it use once, few, many or a size class.

v_call,clone_size,d_call,j_call,cdr3_nt,cdr3_aa
TRBV19,-,-,TRBJ1-4,TGTGCCAGTAGTATATCATCTGAAAAACTGTTTTTT,CASSISSEKLFF
TRBV6-8,few,-,TRBJ1-3,TGTGCCAGCGGGCAGTCTGGAAACACCATATATTTT,CASGQSGNTIYF
TRBV28,few,-,TRBJ1-2,TGTGCCAGCAGTCCATCGGGGTCTTCGTACATTGGCTACACCTTC,CASSPSGSSYIGYTF
TRBV19,-,-,TRBJ2-1,TGTGCCAGTAGTACGAGCAATAGTATCTACAATGAGCAGTTCTTC,CASSTSNSIYNEQFF
TRBV6-8,-,TRBD1,TRBJ2-7,TGTGCCAGCAGCAGGACAGGGGAGCCCTACGAGCAGTACTTC,CASSRTGEPYEQYF
TRBV5-1,-,TRBD2,TRBJ2-7,TGCGCCAGCAGCTCCTGGACTAGCGGGTACGAGCAGTACTTC,CASSSWTSGYEQYF
TRBV15,-,-,TRBJ2-6,TGTGCCACCAGCAGAGACAAGGGGCTTTACTCTGGGGCCAACGTCCTGACTTTC,CATSRDKGLYSGANVLTF
TRBV12-5,-,-,TRBJ2-1,TGTGCCAGCAACCGGGACCGGCTCGGAGAGCAGTTCTTC,CASNRDRLGEQFF
TRBV28,-,-,TRBJ2-1,TGTGCCAGCAGTTTAGTCCCAGGGATGAATGAGCAGTTCTTC,CASSLVPGMNEQFF
TRBV1,-,-,TRBJ1-1,TGCACCAGCAGCCAAGCAGGGGAAACTGAAGCTTTCTTT,CTSSQAGETEAFF
TRBV11-3,many,-,TRBJ2-7,TGTGCCAGCAGCTTGTCGTCAGGGGGGACGTACGAGCAGTACTTC,CASSLSSGGTYEQYF
TRBV14,few,TRBD1,TRBJ2-5,TGTGCCAGCAGAGAACAGGGGGCCGGAGAGACCCAGTACTTC,CASREQGAGETQYF
TRBV11-3,few,TRBD1,TRBJ1-5,TGTGCCAGCAGCCTAGACAGGGGCGGACAGCCCCAGCATTTT,CASSLDRGGQPQHF
TRBV28,-,-,TRBJ1-3,TGTGCCAGCAGTTTCTACAGGGATCTCTCTGGAAACACCATATATTTT,CASSFYRDLSGNTIYF
TRBV18,-,TRBD1,TRBJ2-1,TGTGCCAGCTCACCAAGTACAGGGGAGTACAATGAGCAGTTCTTC,CASSPSTGEYNEQFF
TRBV6-4,few,-,TRBJ1-1,TGTGCCACCTGGGGGGGAACTGAAGCTTTCTTT,CATWGGTEAFF
TRBV7-6,few,-,TRBJ2-7,TGTGCCAGCAGCCCCGTACAGGGATCCTACGAGCAGTACTTC,CASSPVQGSYEQYF
TRBV29-1,once,TRBD1,TRBJ2-7,TGCAGCGTTGAAGATAGGACAGGGGATTTCTACGAGCAGTACTTC,CSVEDRTGDFYEQYF
TRBV11-3,medium-sized,-,TRBJ2-2,TGTGCCAGCAGCTTGGCTCATAGCACCGGGGAGCTGTTTTTT,CASSLAHSTGELFF
TRBV11-3,-,-,TRBJ1-2,TGTGCCAGCAGCTTCCGGGACCGTACTAACTATGGCTACACCTTC,CASSFRDRTNYGYTF
TRBV12-5,few,TRBD1,TRBJ1-2,TGTGCCACTACAGGGGGCGATGGCTACACCTTC,CATTGGDGYTF
TRBV15,-,TRBD1,TRBJ2-7,TGTGCCACCAGCAGCAGAAGACAGGGTAGTATCGAGCAGTACTTC,CATSSRRQGSIEQYF
TRBV18,-,-,TRBJ1-1,TGTGCCAGCTCACCACCAGGTAACAGGGCTGAAGCTTTCTTT,CASSPPGNRAEAFF